The 24 T cell receptor beta chains presented below share a single source sample, sequenced in a study of shared clonotypes between healthy human individuals. Measured with immunoSEQ multiplex PCR; TCRdb has only the in-frame clones, and not every one. The sample shows hundreds of thousands of clones, around 77% of them seen only once. Sample: PBMCs. The source of these receptors is a woman in her 40s in good health. Some clones in this sample may be carry-over from other donors' samples.

This rearrangement joins TRBV7-2 to TRBJ2-1; tentative D call: TRBD2 (5 bases). Germline V CDR1 and CDR2: SGHTA, FQGNSA. CDR3 size: 13 residues. V was cut by 5 bases and J by 7 bases, with 12 bases left in between. The CDR3 loop is CASSPGETNEQFF. The CDR3, as DNA: TGTGCCAGCAGCCCCGGGGAGACTAATGAGCAGTTCTTC. Together with reference TRBV7-2 and TRBJ2-1, the CDR3 gives the full variable domain: GAGVSQSPSNKVTEKGKDVELRCDPISGHTALYWYRQSLGQGLEFLIYFQGNSAPDKSGLPSDRFSAERTGGSVSTLTIQRTQQEDSAVYLCASSPGETNEQFFGPGTRLTVL.

The gene calls are TRBV2 and TRBJ2-1; 9 bases align to TRBD2. The CDR3 loop spans 14 amino acids. Germline-derived CDR1 and CDR2 are SNHLY and FYNNEI. V was clipped by 7 bases and J by 3 bases; unmatched bases: 4. The CDR3 DNA reads TGTGCCAGCACTCTGACTAGCGGCTACAATGAGCAGTTCTTC. Its protein is CASTLTSGYNEQFF.

A single count supports this clone. The chain couples TRBV7-9 to TRBJ2-3; the match to TRBD1 covers 9 bases. J lost 6 bases, V lost 5 bases, and 12 bases had no gene match. CDR1 is SEHNR, CDR2 FQNEAQ, per germline (reference sequence). The CDR3 has 16 residues. The DNA for the CDR3 is TGTGCCAGCAGCCTAACCGGGACAGGGACTCGGGATACGCAGTATTTT. Its protein product is CASSLTGTGTRDTQYF.

The chain combines TRBV9 with TRBJ2-5; D remains unclear. The J call may not be correct, given that the DNA end is closer to TRBJ2-7. The CDR3 consists of 12 residues. Germline V gene sequence: CDR1 SGDLS, CDR2 YYNGEE. The CDR3 sequence is CASSFIAAEQYF. As DNA, the CDR3 is TGTGCCAGCAGCTTCATAGCAGCCGAGCAGTACTTC.

The CDR3 sequence: CAWSGTIVVETQYF. CDR3 nucleotides: TGTGCCTGGAGTGGGACTATAGTGGTAGAGACCCAGTACTTC. This sequence joins TRBV30 and TRBJ2-5; the D gene is possibly TRBD2 (6 bases). Trimming pared 1 base from V and 4 bases from J, leaving 13 bases between. The CDR3 is 14 residues long. The germline CDR1 and CDR2 sequences are GTSNPN and SVGIG (reference sequence).

This sequence joins TRBV4-2 and TRBJ2-7; 9 nucleotides agree with TRBD1. CDR1 LGHNA and CDR2 YNFKEQ come from the germline V gene. The CDR3 consists of 17 residues. After removal of 3 bases from V and 0 bases from J, the junction contained 9 bases not matched to a gene. CDR3 sequence: CASSHQEQQGASYEQYF. The DNA of the CDR3 is TGTGCCAGCAGCCATCAAGAACAACAGGGGGCCTCCTACGAGCAGTACTTC.

The chain carries TRBV27 and TRBJ2-7; 10 bases are shared with TRBD2. This CDR3 comprises 14 residues. Per the germline V gene, CDR1 is MNHEY and CDR2 is SMNVEV (reference sequence). V gave up 5 bases and J gave up 3 bases; unmatched junction bases: 4. The CDR3 spells CASSLRTSGYEQYF. DNA for the CDR3: TGTGCCAGCAGTCTCAGGACTAGCGGCTACGAGCAGTACTTC.

The genes are TRBV5-1 and TRBJ1-3, with 8 bases lining up with TRBD1. CDR3 length: 15 residues. From germline, CDR1 is SGHRS and CDR2 YFSETQ. J was trimmed by 3 bases and V by 7 bases; bases with no gene match: 9. Here the CDR3 reads CASYPGGANGNTIYF. DNA for the CDR3: TGCGCCAGCTATCCAGGGGGCGCGAATGGAAACACCATATATTTT.

This chain connects TRBV10-3 to TRBJ2-7; 7 bases align to TRBD2. V lost 4 bases, J lost 2 bases, and 8 bases stayed unmatched. The CDR3 length is 15 residues. CDR1 and CDR2 from the germline V gene are ENHRY and SYGVKD. The DNA of the CDR3 is TGTGCCATCAGTGGTAGACTAGCATTCACCTACGAGCAGTACTTC. It yields the protein CAISGRLAFTYEQYF.

The chain employs TRBV29-1 and TRBJ1-1; TRBD1 is a possible D gene (6 bases). V was pared by 2 bases and J by 0 bases, with 16 bases between. Germline CDR1 SQVTM, CDR2 ANQGSEA. CDR3 size: 16 residues. This CDR3 reads CSVERGAAFMNTEAFF. CDR3 bases: TGCAGCGTTGAAAGGGGGGCAGCATTTATGAACACTGAAGCTTTCTTT.

This sequence joins TRBV4-3 and TRBJ2-5; D remains ambiguous. The DNA end lines up better with TRBJ2-7; the J call may be wrong. The germline gives CDR1 LGHNA, CDR2 YSLEER. CDR3 size: 15 residues. The CDR3 nucleotides are TGCGCCAGCAGCCAAGGGGTCAGGATTTCCTACGAGCAGTACTTC. As protein: CASSQGVRISYEQYF.

The chain uses TRBV2 and TRBJ2-5; D unclear. Germline loops: CDR1 SNHLY, CDR2 FYNNEI. CDR3 length: 12 amino acids. V gave up 7 bases and J gave up 1 base, with 7 bases separating them. The CDR3 spells CASTQAQETQYF. CDR3 bases: TGTGCCAGCACTCAGGCCCAAGAGACCCAGTACTTC.

The V and J genes are TRBV19 and TRBJ1-4; D remains ambiguous. Germline V lookup: CDR1 LNHDA, CDR2 SQIVND (reference sequence). Trimming shortened V by 5 bases and J by 5 bases, and 9 bases separated the two germline ends. The CDR3 is made up of 13 amino acids. The CDR3 DNA sequence: TGTGCCAGTAGTGTACGAAGGAATGAAAAACTGTTTTTT. It specifies CASSVRRNEKLFF.

The chain has TRBV28 and TRBJ2-3; perhaps TRBD1 as D (6 bases). CDR3 length: 11 amino acids. CDR1 and CDR2 from the germline V gene are MDHEN and SYDVKM. Trimming removed 8 bases at V and 7 bases at J, with 10 bases between. The CDR3 reads CASLGDNTQYF. The DNA for the CDR3 is TGTGCCAGCCTCGGGGACAATACGCAGTATTTT.

Only a few counts were recorded for this clone. The rearrangement uses TRBV7-9 and TRBJ2-7, with D tentatively TRBD2 (5 bases). V was shortened by 4 bases and J by 2 bases, with 18 bases between the two germline ends. CDR1 and CDR2 (germline): SEHNR, FQNEAQ (reference sequence). The CDR3 extends over 16 amino acids. CDR3 region: CASSSRVGRETYEQYF. The CDR3 DNA reads TGTGCCAGCAGCTCGAGGGTAGGGCGTGAAACCTACGAGCAGTACTTC.

Note on this clone: It differs at one base from a far larger clone, so likely a read error. Other DNA sequences in this sample translate to the same CDR3. The chain uses TRBV30 and TRBJ1-1; D is perhaps TRBD1 (6 bases). V was clipped by 0 bases and J by 2 bases, with 10 bases between them. Germline V gene data show CDR1 as GTSNPN and CDR2 as SVGIG (reference sequence). This CDR3 spans 14 amino acids. The CDR3 here is CAWSVRGINTEAFF. DNA for the CDR3: TGTGCCTGGAGTGTGAGGGGGATAAACACTGAAGCTTTCTTT.

V is TRBV28 and J is TRBJ2-1; 11 nucleotides agree with TRBD2. The germline V gene has CDR1 MDHEN and CDR2 SYDVKM. With 5 bases clipped from V and 12 bases from J, the junction kept 12 bases outside the gene matches. The CDR3 totals 15 residues. Here the CDR3 reads CASSPTVAGGPVQFF. CDR3 DNA sequence: TGTGCCAGCAGTCCTACCGTAGCGGGAGGGCCGGTGCAGTTCTTC. The full variable domain, rest sourced from reference TRBV28 and TRBJ2-1, is DVKVTQSSRYLVKRTGEKVFLECVQDMDHENMFWYRQDPGLGLRLIYFSYDVKMKEKGDIPEGYSVSREKKERFSLILESASTNQTSMYLCASSPTVAGGPVQFFGPGTRLTVL.

The rearrangement links TRBV7-9 to TRBJ1-1; 12 nucleotides match TRBD1. The J segment lost 6 bases and the V segment lost 2 bases, leaving 16 bases of the junction unmatched. The CDR3 has 19 amino acids. From germline, CDR1 is SEHNR and CDR2 FQNEAQ (reference sequence). The CDR3 here is CASSLFRGQGAYGTAEAFF. The CDR3 nucleotides are TGTGCCAGCAGCTTATTTAGGGGACAGGGGGCCTATGGTACGGCTGAAGCTTTCTTT.

The V gene is TRBV28, the J gene TRBJ1-4; no reliable D call. The V and J ends lost 2 bases and 5 bases respectively, with 15 bases between them. The CDR3 length is 16 residues. Germline assignment: CDR1 MDHEN and CDR2 SYDVKM. The CDR3 DNA sequence: TGTGCCAGCAGTTTAATTCTTCCCGACGAAAATGAAAAACTGTTTTTT. Translation gives CASSLILPDENEKLFF.

The gene calls are TRBV7-3 and TRBJ2-2; TRBD1 is a possible D gene (5 bases). The CDR3 has 20 residues. Trimming took 2 bases from V and 2 from J, leaving 24 bases between them. Per germline, CDR1 SGHTA and CDR2 FQGTGA. This chain's CDR3 is CASSLRPRDSQISNTGELFF. CDR3 DNA: TGTGCCAGCAGCTTACGGCCTCGCGACAGCCAAATCAGCAACACCGGGGAGCTGTTTTTT.

The gene calls are TRBV5-6 and TRBJ2-1, with TRBD1 identical over 7 bases. V lost 0 bases, J lost 1 base, and 7 bases stayed unmatched. Germline CDR1 is SGHDT and CDR2 is YYEEEE. The CDR3 covers 17 residues. The CDR3 nucleotides read TGTGCCAGCAGCTTGGGATCAGGGGGTCAATCCTACAATGAGCAGTTCTTC. Its protein product is CASSLGSGGQSYNEQFF.

To note about this clone: This probably arose from a read error, given a far larger clone one base away. V gene TRBV4-1 combines with J gene TRBJ2-1; the D gene is possibly TRBD2 (6 bases). The germline V gene has CDR1 MGHRA and CDR2 YSYEKL. V lost 1 base and J lost 9, with 16 bases in between. The CDR3 loop spans 15 amino acids. CDR3 sequence: CASSQGAWGAGEQFF. Here the CDR3 DNA reads TGCGCCAGCAGCCAAGGTGCCTGGGGAGCGGGTGAGCAGTTCTTC.

The CDR3 reads CAISESGRAFNEQYF. CDR3 nucleotide sequence: TGTGCCATCAGTGAGAGTGGGAGGGCTTTCAACGAGCAGTACTTC. The V call is TRBV10-3, the J call TRBJ2-7; TRBD2 matches at 7 bases. Losses at the gene ends were 2 bases for V and 5 bases for J; bases not matched to a gene: 9. The CDR3 totals 15 residues. The germline V gene has CDR1 ENHRY and CDR2 SYGVKD.

The chain joins TRBV7-9 to TRBJ2-5; D is ambiguous. This CDR3 has 14 amino acids. CDR1 is SEHNR and CDR2 is FQNEAQ in the germline V gene (reference sequence). Between the trimmed V and J ends, which lost 1 base and 3 bases, there was a span of 9 bases. The CDR3 loop is CASSLVPSKETQYF. Written as DNA, the CDR3 is TGTGCCAGCAGCTTAGTCCCCAGTAAAGAGACCCAGTACTTC.